A selection of T cell receptor beta chains follows, all from one sample in a study of monozygotic twins with inflammatory bowel disease. From its re-call of the 5' RACE reads, TCRdb lists each CDR3 protein once, without DNA. The sample data list approximately 330,000 distinct CDR3 sequences. Sequences were obtained from blood. Every receptor here comes from a human donor with ulcerative colitis or Crohn's disease, or a healthy co-twin of an affected twin (not recorded which). The CDR3 runs from the conserved cysteine through the conserved F or W.

16	TRBV7-2	TRBJ2-3	CASSPRAGGRADTQYF
16	TRBV18	TRBJ1-6	CASSPLGEGEGSPLHF
17	TRBV11-2	TRBJ2-3	CASTLPLGGLGTDTQYF
14	TRBV28	TRBJ2-1	CASTFAGLYNEQFF
14	TRBV19	TRBJ1-4	CASSTTGTRQKLFF
14	TRBV19	TRBJ2-2	CASSTPSNTGELFF
14	TRBV5-1	TRBJ2-3	CASEEGAWADTQYF
17	TRBV4-1	TRBJ2-1	CASSQRITDPNYNEQFF
12	TRBV20-1	TRBJ2-1	CSAGDADNEQFF
15	TRBV20-1	TRBJ2-7	CSARKTIRSKNEQYF
16	TRBV6-5	TRBJ2-1	CASSYSRDSSYNEQFF
16	TRBV5-1	TRBJ2-7	CASRPDPGTSYYEQYF
15	TRBV5-6	TRBJ2-1	CASSFLQGRSNEQFF
16	TRBV30	TRBJ2-7	CAWSSLSVKQEYEQYF
15	TRBV4-1	TRBJ1-1	CASSQLHGSHTEAFF
17	TRBV20-1	TRBJ2-3	CSARGTSGRALADTQYF
13	TRBV12-3/TRBV12-4	TRBJ2-7	CASSLVGGNEQYF
15	TRBV10-2	TRBJ2-1	CASSAAGLLVNEQFF
14	TRBV27	TRBJ2-7	CASSLGQGGVEQYF
15	TRBV24-1	TRBJ2-7	CATSDPGTGTYEQYF
13	TRBV12-5	TRBJ1-1	CASGPPLGTEAFF
12	TRBV20-1	TRBJ2-5	CSARPTQETQYF
15	TRBV12-3/TRBV12-4	TRBJ1-6	CASSFVAQGNSPLHF
11	TRBV28	TRBJ1-4	CASSQNEKLFF
16	TRBV12-3/TRBV12-4	TRBJ2-3	CASRANQGIFTDTQYF
15	TRBV9	TRBJ2-1	CASNRESSGRNEQFF
12	TRBV28	TRBJ1-1	CASSLYSAEAFF
12	TRBV6-2/TRBV6-3	TRBJ1-2	CASSPDYYGYTF